Following are 31 T cell receptor beta chains from one sample sequenced in a study of blood T cell repertoires in COVID-19. Generated by immunoSEQ multiplex PCR, the TCRdb table keeps only in-frame clones and is missing some. The sample holds 250,000 or so clones, about nine tenths seen once. The sequenced material came from peripheral blood. Every receptor here comes from a man aged 25 to 45 with COVID-19, enrolled during active disease.

This clone has a single count. The chain combines TRBV6-5 with TRBJ2-3, with 9 bases fitting TRBD1. From germline, CDR1 is MNHEY and CDR2 SVGAGI. Germline trimming cut 7 bases from V and 3 bases from J; bases unmatched to any gene: 8. CDR3 length: 15 amino acids. The CDR3 here is CASKTGQGWTDTQYF. The CDR3 bases are TGTGCCAGCAAAACGGGACAGGGTTGGACAGATACGCAGTATTTT.

The V call is TRBV24-1, the J call TRBJ1-5, with TRBD1 matching 7 bases. Germline lookup yields CDR1 KGHDR and CDR2 SFDVKD. V trimming: 3 bases; J trimming: 3 bases; junction bases outside the gene matches: 7. The CDR3 has 16 residues. CDR3 sequence reads: CATSDITGEANQPQHF. The CDR3 DNA sequence: TGTGCCACCAGTGATATCACAGGGGAGGCCAATCAGCCCCAGCATTTT.

There are a few counts of this clone. V usage is TRBV24-1 and J usage is TRBJ1-2; 9 nucleotides line up with TRBD1. The length of the CDR3 is 17 residues. Germline V gene lookup returns CDR1 KGHDR and CDR2 SFDVKD. V lost 3 bases, J lost 0 bases, and 7 bases stayed unmatched. The CDR3 DNA follows: TGTGCCACCAGTGATGCCGGGACAGGGAAAGCTAACTATGGCTACACCTTC. Translation gives CATSDAGTGKANYGYTF.

The chain is built from TRBV6-4 and TRBJ2-2, with TRBD2 as a possible D gene (6 bases). This CDR3 is built from 16 residues. Germline assignment: CDR1 MRHNA and CDR2 SNTAGT. The ends were cut back, 2 bases at V and 4 bases at J, with 14 bases in the middle. CDR3 loop: CASSDVGGEVTGELFF. For the CDR3, the DNA is TGTGCCAGCAGTGACGTCGGAGGGGAGGTCACCGGGGAGCTGTTTTTT.

CDR3 sequence reads: CASSSRALRATDTQYF. CDR3 DNA sequence: TGTGCCAGCAGCTCCCGGGCCCTGAGGGCTACAGATACGCAGTATTTT. V and J are TRBV7-9 and TRBJ2-3, with D possibly being TRBD2 (5 bases). The germline V gene encodes CDR1 SEHNR and CDR2 FQNEAQ (reference sequence). Trimming removed 4 bases at V and 3 bases at J, with 17 bases between. The CDR3 loop spans 16 amino acids.

The chain recombines TRBV7-9 with TRBJ1-1; TRBD1 agrees at 7 bases. CDR1 SEHNR and CDR2 FQNEAQ come from the germline V gene (reference sequence). The CDR3 spans 16 residues. The V gene end was trimmed by 5 bases and the J gene end by 0 bases; junction bases not matched to a gene: 9. CDR3 nucleotide sequence: TGTGCCAGCAGCCCAAACCCGGGACAGATGAACACTGAAGCTTTCTTT. Translated, it gives CASSPNPGQMNTEAFF.

This chain links TRBV3-1 (or the pseudogene TRBV3-2) with TRBJ1-6, with TRBD1 identical over 9 bases. CDR1 and CDR2 (germline): LGHDT, YNNKEL (reference sequence). The CDR3 is 19 amino acids. Trimming took 0 bases from V and 8 from J; bases not matched to a gene: 14. CDR3 in amino acids: CASSQDRGNRGLMDSPLHF. CDR3 DNA: TGTGCCAGCAGCCAAGATCGGGGGAACAGGGGGCTGATGGATTCACCCCTCCACTTT.

The J gene is TRBJ1-4, the V gene TRBV7-9, with D possibly matching TRBD1 (5 bases). The V end lost 4 bases, the J end lost 3 bases, and 15 bases lay between the germline ends. There are 16 residues in the CDR3. Germline assignment: CDR1 SEHNR and CDR2 FQNEAQ (reference sequence). The CDR3 DNA follows: TGTGCCAGCAGCTGGAAAACAGGAACCCCTAATGAAAAACTGTTTTTT. Protein sequence: CASSWKTGTPNEKLFF.

V gene TRBV6-6 combines with J gene TRBJ1-1, with no clear D. Trimming removed 7 bases at V and 0 bases at J, with 12 bases between. Germline V CDR1 and CDR2: MNHNY, SVGAGI (reference sequence). The CDR3 contains 14 residues. The CDR3 nucleotides read TGTGCCAGCACCTGGAGCAACATGAACACTGAAGCTTTCTTT. It codes for CASTWSNMNTEAFF.

The CDR3 sequence: CASSVGLAGPYNEQFF. CDR3 bases: TGTGCCAGCAGCGTGGGACTAGCGGGGCCATACAATGAGCAGTTCTTC. This chain joins TRBV7-3 and TRBJ2-1, with TRBD2 matching over 13 bases. The length of the CDR3 is 16 residues. With V trimmed by 5 bases and J by 4 bases, 5 bases remained unmatched. Germline CDR1 SGHTA, CDR2 FQGTGA.

The chain recombines TRBV27 with TRBJ1-1; no reliable D call. The V gene's germline CDR1 is MNHEY and CDR2 SMNVEV (reference sequence). CDR3 length: 14 residues. V lost 3 bases, J lost 1 base, and 9 bases lay in between. The CDR3 DNA is TGTGCCAGCAGTTTCGAGGGTCGGAACACTGAAGCTTTCTTT. Translated: CASSFEGRNTEAFF.

The chain couples TRBV29-1 to TRBJ1-2; 7 positions agree with TRBD1. The J segment lost 1 base and the V segment lost 0 bases, leaving 11 bases of the junction unmatched. The CDR3 totals 17 residues. Per the germline V gene, CDR1 is SQVTM and CDR2 is ANQGSEA. The CDR3 bases are TGCAGCGTTGAAGATGGGGTCAGGGGGATTTATAACTATGGCTACACCTTC. It codes for CSVEDGVRGIYNYGYTF.

This clone appeared a single time. V usage is TRBV4-3 and J usage is TRBJ2-7; a weak D match, TRBD1 (5 bases). Germline CDR1 is LGHNA and CDR2 is YSLEER. The CDR3 totals 14 residues. V shed 4 bases and J shed 0 bases, with 10 bases lying between them. This chain's CDR3 is CASSPSRVSYEQYF. The CDR3 DNA follows: TGCGCCAGCAGCCCGTCCAGGGTCTCCTACGAGCAGTACTTC.

The J gene is TRBJ1-6, the V gene TRBV7-8; tentatively, D is TRBD1 (5 bases). Trimming left V 0 bases short and J 5 bases short, with 14 bases between. The CDR3 is 17 residues long. CDR1 is SGHVS and CDR2 is FQNEAQ in the germline V gene. The CDR3 DNA reads TGTGCCAGCAGCTTAGCGGGGGGGTTGCAAAATAATTCACCCCTCCACTTT. Amino acid sequence: CASSLAGGLQNNSPLHF.

The chain has TRBV15 and TRBJ1-2, with D hard to call. The CDR3 runs 17 residues. Germline lookup yields CDR1 LNHNV and CDR2 YYDKDF (reference sequence). The V gene lost 0 bases and the J gene lost 5 bases, with 19 bases spanning the gap. The CDR3 region is CATSRDQAGVFAYGYTF. The CDR3 region has the DNA TGTGCCACCAGCAGAGATCAAGCCGGGGTTTTCGCTTATGGCTACACCTTC.

The gene calls are TRBV9 and TRBJ2-5, with 8 positions matching TRBD1. V trimming: 3 bases; J trimming: 4 bases; junction bases outside the gene matches: 5. The CDR3 length is 14 residues. Germline assignment: CDR1 SGDLS and CDR2 YYNGEE. CDR3 sequence reads: CASSAGQGTETQYF. CDR3 DNA: TGTGCCAGCAGCGCCGGACAGGGTACAGAGACCCAGTACTTC.

The V gene is TRBV15, the J gene TRBJ2-5; tentative D call: TRBD1 (5 bases). Germline V CDR1 and CDR2: LNHNV, YYDKDF (reference sequence). This CDR3 has 14 residues. The V gene lost 6 bases and the J gene lost 5 bases, with 16 bases spanning the gap. This CDR3 reads CATRWTPVLETQYF. The CDR3 DNA reads TGTGCCACCAGATGGACACCCGTCTTGGAGACCCAGTACTTC.

This clone was picked up one time. V is TRBV4-2 and J is TRBJ2-1, with 9 bases matching TRBD2. Trimming cost V 2 bases and J 12 bases; bases outside gene matches: 17. Germline V gene lookup returns CDR1 LGHNA and CDR2 YNFKEQ. CDR3 length: 17 residues. Here the CDR3 DNA reads TGTGCCAGCAGCCAAATCGGACTAGCGTCCCAAGGGCGGTGGCAGTTCTTC. Translating it yields CASSQIGLASQGRWQFF.

CDR3 in amino acids: CASSQGGSGSTEAFF. CDR3 in DNA: TGCGCCAGCAGCCAAGGAGGGAGCGGCAGCACTGAAGCTTTCTTT. This chain links TRBV4-1 with TRBJ1-1; D uncertain. Trimming took off 1 base at V and 4 bases at J, with 13 bases between the two ends. CDR1 and CDR2 (germline): MGHRA, YSYEKL. There are 15 residues in the CDR3.

The CDR3 DNA is TGTGCTAGTGGTCGATGGACAGGGGACTTTAATCAGCCCCAGCATTTT. Protein product: CASGRWTGDFNQPQHF. The chain employs TRBV12-5 and TRBJ1-5, with TRBD1 matching over 9 bases. Germline CDR1 and CDR2: LGHNT and FRNRAP. This CDR3 region has 16 residues. The junction had 9 bases not matched to a gene; V was cut back by 5 bases and J by 4 bases.

V gene TRBV15 combines with J gene TRBJ1-3, with 8 bases lining up with TRBD1. The germline gives CDR1 LNHNV, CDR2 YYDKDF (reference sequence). With V trimmed by 4 bases and J by 0 bases, 8 bases remained unmatched. The CDR3 sequence is 17 residues long. CDR3 region: CATSKGTGSFSGNTIYF. CDR3 coding DNA: TGTGCCACCAGCAAAGGGACAGGATCCTTCTCTGGAAACACCATATATTTT.

The V and J genes are TRBV3-1 (or the pseudogene TRBV3-2) and TRBJ2-1; 8 nucleotides agree with TRBD2. Unmatched junction bases numbered 10, after V lost 3 bases and J lost 3 bases. The CDR3 length is 17 residues. Germline loops: CDR1 LGHDT, CDR2 YNNKEL (reference sequence). CDR3 in DNA: TGTGCCAGCAGCCAGGGCGCCAGCGGGGGCCTCTACAATGAGCAGTTCTTC. Amino acids: CASSQGASGGLYNEQFF.

This chain links TRBV4-1 with TRBJ1-1; D gene uncertain. V shed 4 bases and J shed 8 bases, with 14 bases lying between them. Germline V gene data show CDR1 as MGHRA and CDR2 as YSYEKL. This CDR3 region has 13 residues. The CDR3 is CASSRNRELEAFF. DNA for the CDR3: TGCGCCAGCAGCCGAAACCGGGAGCTGGAAGCTTTCTTT.

The genes are TRBV7-9 and TRBJ1-2; no clear D. V gave up 0 bases and J gave up 3 bases, with 5 bases separating them. CDR1 is SEHNR and CDR2 is FQNEAQ in the germline V gene (reference sequence). CDR3 length equals 13 residues. The CDR3 protein is CASSLARDYGYTF. The CDR3 region has the DNA TGTGCCAGCAGCTTAGCGCGGGACTATGGCTACACCTTC. Full variable domain (remainder filled in from reference TRBV7-9 and TRBJ1-2): DTGVSQNPRHKITKRGQNVTFRCDPISEHNRLYWYRQTLGQGPEFLTYFQNEAQLEKSRLLSDRFSAERPKGSFSTLEIQRTEQGDSAMYLCASSLARDYGYTFGSGTRLTVV.

The chain is built from TRBV30 and TRBJ2-5; perhaps TRBD1 as D (7 bases). Germline lookup yields CDR1 GTSNPN and CDR2 SVGIG (reference sequence). Trimming took 1 base from V and 0 from J, leaving 9 bases between them. The CDR3 is 14 residues long. The CDR3 nucleotides read TGTGCCTGGAGTGCAGGGGGGTACCAAGAGACCCAGTACTTC. Translated: CAWSAGGYQETQYF.

This chain uses TRBV7-9 with TRBJ2-1, with 9 bases matching TRBD1. The V segment lost 6 bases and the J segment 0 bases; nucleotides outside the gene matches: 6. This CDR3 has 16 residues. Germline V gives CDR1 SEHNR, CDR2 FQNEAQ (reference sequence). This CDR3 reads CASRNPGQGSYNEQFF. CDR3 nucleotide sequence: TGTGCCAGCAGAAATCCGGGACAGGGCTCCTACAATGAGCAGTTCTTC.

This clone is a singleton in its sample. This chain connects TRBV5-1 to TRBJ2-2, with D perhaps TRBD2 (5 bases). Deletions cut 5 bases from V and 1 base from J, with 12 bases between. This CDR3 comprises 15 residues. Per the germline V gene, CDR1 is SGHRS and CDR2 is YFSETQ. CDR3: CASSPDSRNTGELFF. The DNA for the CDR3 is TGCGCCAGCAGTCCGGACTCCAGGAACACCGGGGAGCTGTTTTTT.

The chain recombines TRBV6-2 or TRBV6-3 with TRBJ1-2; a weak D match, TRBD1 (6 bases). CDR1 is MNHEY, CDR2 SVGEGT, per germline. The CDR3 runs 15 residues. V was cut by 3 bases and J by 4 bases, with 15 bases left in between. In nucleotides, the CDR3 is TGTGCCAGCAGTTATGGAACCAGGGGCGGCTATGGCTACACCTTC. It is translated as CASSYGTRGGYGYTF.

This clone showed up just a few times. V and J are TRBV12-5 and TRBJ2-3; TRBD2 is a possible D gene (5 bases). V was trimmed by 7 bases and J by 5 bases, leaving 22 bases between them. This CDR3 region has 16 residues. Germline V gene lookup returns CDR1 LGHNT and CDR2 FRNRAP. CDR3 region: CASAPEDFSVRDTQYF. CDR3 coding DNA: TGTGCTAGTGCCCCAGAGGACTTTTCCGTGAGAGATACGCAGTATTTT.

The chain employs TRBV6-5 and TRBJ1-2; a weak D match, TRBD1 (6 bases). CDR1 MNHEY and CDR2 SVGAGI come from the germline V gene. The CDR3 runs 14 residues. V shed 8 bases and J shed 1 base, with 14 bases lying between them. The CDR3 here is CASGPGGLNYGYTF. The CDR3 DNA reads TGTGCCAGCGGGCCCGGGGGGCTTAACTATGGCTACACCTTC.

The chain couples TRBV18 to TRBJ2-2, with 7 nucleotides matching TRBD2. Germline values: CDR1 KGHSH, CDR2 LQKENI. CDR3 length equals 16 residues. V lost 3 bases to trimming and J lost 1 base; unmatched junction nucleotides: 5. CDR3 in DNA: TGTGCCAGCTCACCGCGCCTAGCGGAGAACACCGGGGAGCTGTTTTTT. The encoded protein is CASSPRLAENTGELFF.